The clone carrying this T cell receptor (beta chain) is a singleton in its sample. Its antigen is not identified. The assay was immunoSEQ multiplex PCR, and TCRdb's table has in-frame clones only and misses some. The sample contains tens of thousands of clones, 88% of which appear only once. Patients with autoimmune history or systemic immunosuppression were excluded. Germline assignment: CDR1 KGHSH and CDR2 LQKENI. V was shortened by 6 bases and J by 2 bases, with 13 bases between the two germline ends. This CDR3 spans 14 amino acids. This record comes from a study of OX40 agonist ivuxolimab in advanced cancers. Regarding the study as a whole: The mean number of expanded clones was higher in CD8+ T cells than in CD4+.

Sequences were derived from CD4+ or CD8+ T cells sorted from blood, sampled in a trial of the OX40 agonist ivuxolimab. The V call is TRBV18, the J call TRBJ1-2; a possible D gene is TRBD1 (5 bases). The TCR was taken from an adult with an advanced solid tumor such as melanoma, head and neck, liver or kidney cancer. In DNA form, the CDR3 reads TGTGCCAGCTCGCCCACGGACACGAACTATGGCTACACCTTC. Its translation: CASSPTDTNYGYTF.